This section outlines one TCR beta chain sequence together with its context. Its antigen is not known. The sample comes from a study of OX40 agonist ivuxolimab in advanced cancers. TCRdb's table, derived via immunoSEQ multiplex PCR, lists solely in-frame clones and lacks some. The sample records tens of thousands of clones, over 75% being singletons. Trimming shortened V by 4 bases and J by 7 bases, and 13 bases separated the two germline ends. This CDR3 contains 13 residues. The germline CDR1 and CDR2 sequences are SEHNR and FQNEAQ (reference sequence). Study-level findings and limits: Determination of antigen specificity was not performed for the expanded peripheral T cells.

This receptor was identified in an adult with an advanced solid tumor such as melanoma, head and neck, liver or kidney cancer. The chain carries TRBV7-9 and TRBJ1-1; D gene ambiguous. The sequences come from CD4+ or CD8+ T cells sorted from blood, collected in a trial of the OX40 agonist ivuxolimab. The DNA of the CDR3 is TGTGCCAGCAGCTCCGGAGCGAAATTTGAAGCTTTCTTT. Translated, it gives CASSSGAKFEAFF. Filled out from reference TRBV7-9 and TRBJ1-1, the complete variable domain reads DTGVSQNPRHKITKRGQNVTFRCDPISEHNRLYWYRQTLGQGPEFLTYFQNEAQLEKSRLLSDRFSAERPKGSFSTLEIQRTEQGDSAMYLCASSSGAKFEAFFGQGTRLTVV.